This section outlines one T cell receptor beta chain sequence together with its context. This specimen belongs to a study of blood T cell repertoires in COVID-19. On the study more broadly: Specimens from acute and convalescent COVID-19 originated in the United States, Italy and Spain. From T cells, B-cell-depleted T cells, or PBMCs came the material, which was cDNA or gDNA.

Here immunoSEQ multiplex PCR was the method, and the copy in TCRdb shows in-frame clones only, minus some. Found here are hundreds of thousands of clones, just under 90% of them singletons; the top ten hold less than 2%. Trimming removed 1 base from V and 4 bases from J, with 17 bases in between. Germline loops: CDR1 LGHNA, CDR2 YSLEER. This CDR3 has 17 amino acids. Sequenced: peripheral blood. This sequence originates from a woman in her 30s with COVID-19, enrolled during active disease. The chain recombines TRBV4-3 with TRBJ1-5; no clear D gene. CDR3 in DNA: TGCGCCAGCAGCCAAGGGCCCCGGGGTGGTAGTAATCAGCCCCAGCATTTT. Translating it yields CASSQGPRGGSNQPQHF.